This TCR beta chain is from a study of cytomegalovirus exposure and HLA in healthy donors. Study-wide results and limits: The productive fraction for most TCR beta V segments was about 87% or about 30% in an earlier analysis. Later analysis showed TCR association rates varying by HLA locus, highest for DRB1 and lowest for HLA-C.

60 Vbeta and 13 Jbeta primers were used in PCR. Sequencing was performed with immunoSEQ multiplex PCR; in TCRdb, only in-frame clones are kept and a portion is missing. The sample records under 100,000 clones, about 77% being singletons. At sampling all donors were nominally healthy, likely with unrecorded immune exposures. On this clone itself: Its antigen remains unidentified.

CDR1 SGHNT and CDR2 YENEEA come from the germline V gene. The ends lost 1 base at V and 3 bases at J; junction bases unmatched: 11. The CDR3 extends over 17 amino acids. J is TRBJ2-7 and V is TRBV11-3, with 8 bases identical to TRBD1. The source of this sequence is a man aged 45-60 years in good health and CMV-seronegative. The sample was PBMCs. The CDR3 DNA is TGTGCCAGCAGCTTAGCTTCCTCCGGGACAGGCCTCTACGAGCAGTACTTC. It yields the protein CASSLASSGTGLYEQYF.